The rows below give T cell receptor beta chains drawn from one sample of a study of blood T cell repertoires in COVID-19. Sequenced by immunoSEQ multiplex PCR; TCRdb stores in-frame clones only, minus some. The data contain more than 200,000 clones, about 87% of them seen just once; the ten biggest clones take up about 1.6%. The sample consisted of PBMCs or T cells enriched from blood (not recorded which). All receptors derive from a woman aged 45-65 years who had recovered from COVID-19. Each CDR3 is given with its conserved first and last residue. A D gene is named only where the DNA matches it firmly. Clone size, where shown, is once, few, many, or a class for clones that have expanded.

>TRBV12-3/TRBV12-4|-|-|13|TRBJ1-2
TGTGCCAGCAGTTCGCCAGGGTGGTATGGCTACACCTTC
CASSSPGWYGYTF
>TRBV19|-|TRBD2|15|TRBJ2-2
TGTGCCAGTAGTTCCGGGACTAGCGGGACCGGGGAGCTGTTTTTT
CASSSGTSGTGELFF
>TRBV7-9|-|TRBD2|15|TRBJ2-1
TGTGCCAGCAGCTTAGTTTTAGCGGGAGAAAATGAGCAGTTCTTC
CASSLVLAGENEQFF
>TRBV7-6|-|-|17|TRBJ2-1
TGTGCCAGCAGCTTATATAGCGGATCTAGCTCCTACAATGAGCAGTTCTTC
CASSLYSGSSSYNEQFF
>TRBV2|-|TRBD2|15|TRBJ2-7
TGTGCCAGCAGTAAACTAGCGGATCCTTTCTACGAGCAGTACTTC
CASSKLADPFYEQYF
>TRBV5-5|-|TRBD1|14|TRBJ1-3
TGTGCCAGCAGCTTGGAGGGGGCTGGGTACACCATATATTTT
CASSLEGAGYTIYF
>TRBV5-1|once|-|13|TRBJ2-5
TGCGCCAGCAGCCAGGACTTTCAAGAGACCCAGTACTTC
CASSQDFQETQYF
>TRBV2|-|TRBD1|14|TRBJ1-4
TGTGCCAGCAGTGAAGGGACAGGGGGAGAAAAACTGTTTTTT
CASSEGTGGEKLFF
>TRBV28|-|TRBD1|14|TRBJ1-4
TGTGCCAGCAGTTTGAGACAGGGGAGCGAAAAACTGTTTTTT
CASSLRQGSEKLFF
>TRBV19|-|-|13|TRBJ1-2
TGTGCCACTTCACCCAGGGCCATCTATGGCTACACCTTC
CATSPRAIYGYTF
>TRBV5-4|few|-|16|TRBJ2-5
TGTGCCAGCAGCTTGGTGGCTGGACTACCCCAAGAGACCCAGTACTTC
CASSLVAGLPQETQYF
>TRBV4-1|-|-|13|TRBJ1-2
TGCGCCAGCAGCCAAGGAGAAAACTATGGCTACACCTTC
CASSQGENYGYTF
>TRBV7-9|-|-|13|TRBJ2-7
TGTGCCAGCAGCACGACAGCGCAAGACGAGCAGTACTTC
CASSTTAQDEQYF